This TCR beta chain stems from a study of blood T cell repertoires in COVID-19 (dated by TCRdb to the early 2020s). Broadly, across the study: Samples covering the acute and convalescent phases of COVID-19 were provided by collaborators in the United States, Italy and Spain. The material from the prospective study consisted of cDNA or gDNA derived from T cells, B-cell-depleted T cells, or PBMCs. Deeply sampled blood TCRbeta repertoires from subjects exposed to, actively infected with, or recovered from COVID-19 were included in the dataset. A freely available public database, intended as a resource for researchers studying the immune response to SARS-CoV-2, is where the repertoires were released. Samples came from the ongoing ImmuneRACE study (first 160 participants) plus 1,254 subjects from 6 global collaborators. Nearly every sample came with metadata listing a de-identified subject ID, COVID-19 status, age in years and sex. Where HLA class I and class II types were available, the types were taken from metadata supplied by the sample provider, not from assay-based typing. Study-level results and caveats: How much clinical and demographic metadata was included differed by source and by participant, and the metadata was provided uncurated.

Samples from volunteer blood donors who had recovered from COVID-19 were contributed by a second Seattle source. Each collaborating institution followed its own protocols to collect whole blood in K2EDTA tubes. For TCRbeta analysis, collaborators shipped samples as frozen whole blood, isolated PBMCs, or DNA extracted from either of those sample types. TCRbeta CDR3 regions were amplified from genomic DNA by means of the immunoSEQ Assay, a bias-controlled multiplex PCR. Per the original workflow: The number of nucleated cells in each sample was estimated by amplification of reference gene primers within the assay. Sequence reads were collapsed and filtered to measure the absolute abundance of every unique TCRbeta CDR3 rearrangement. For each sample, productive Simpson clonality was calculated by taking the square root of Simpson's diversity index across productive rearrangements. TCRdb took over this immuneACCESS table, retaining in-frame rearrangements with V and J assigned. Such tables are incomplete; in checked studies, under half of the missing clones stem from an unresolved V gene, and the remainder is unexplained. V, J and clone size derive from that table, while D and trimming were established from the DNA sequence. Present in this sample are 150,000 to 200,000 clones, about 88% of which were seen just once. The ten largest clones take up roughly 2% of the sample.

This clone has more than one count but fewer than ten. What this receptor recognizes is not known. Per-nucleotide qualities are absent, and no much larger clonotype sits a single base away. The receptor was derived from a man aged 50-60 years who had recovered from COVID-19. Source material: peripheral blood.

CDR3 region: CSVGGQGNTEAFF. The DNA sequence is as follows: TGCAGCGTTGGGGGACAGGGGAACACTGAAGCTTTCTTT. The chain is encoded by TRBV29-1 joined to TRBJ1-1; a stretch of 9 junction bases matches TRBD1. From the germline V gene, CDR1 is SQVTM and CDR2 is ANQGSEA. After removal of 4 bases from V and 1 base from J, the junction retains 1 base not matched to a gene. From the cysteine through the phenylalanine, the CDR3 covers 13 amino acids. Of the read, only the CDR3 DNA is kept; its 39 bases are in frame from base 1.